This entry concerns a single TCR beta chain. What it recognizes is unknown. It was with 60 Vbeta and 13 Jbeta primers that the PCR ran. TCRdb's copy holds only in-frame clones and misses some; the assay was immunoSEQ multiplex PCR. The sample lists 55,000 or so clones; 75% to 80% were seen once. The data belong to a study of cytomegalovirus exposure and HLA in healthy donors. Overall study findings and caveats: Upon later analysis, HLA-associated TCR beta chains proved more clonally expanded than other, equally common chains.

Germline lookup yields CDR1 SEHNR and CDR2 FQNEAQ (reference sequence). V lost 7 bases to trimming and J lost 4 bases, with 7 bases between them. The CDR3 sequence is 11 residues long. This TCR was sampled from a female donor in good health and CMV-seronegative. Sequenced input: PBMCs. This chain links TRBV7-9 with TRBJ1-2; D gene unclear. The CDR3 protein is CASTTFYGYTF. As DNA, the CDR3 is TGTGCCAGCACTACTTTCTATGGCTACACCTTC.